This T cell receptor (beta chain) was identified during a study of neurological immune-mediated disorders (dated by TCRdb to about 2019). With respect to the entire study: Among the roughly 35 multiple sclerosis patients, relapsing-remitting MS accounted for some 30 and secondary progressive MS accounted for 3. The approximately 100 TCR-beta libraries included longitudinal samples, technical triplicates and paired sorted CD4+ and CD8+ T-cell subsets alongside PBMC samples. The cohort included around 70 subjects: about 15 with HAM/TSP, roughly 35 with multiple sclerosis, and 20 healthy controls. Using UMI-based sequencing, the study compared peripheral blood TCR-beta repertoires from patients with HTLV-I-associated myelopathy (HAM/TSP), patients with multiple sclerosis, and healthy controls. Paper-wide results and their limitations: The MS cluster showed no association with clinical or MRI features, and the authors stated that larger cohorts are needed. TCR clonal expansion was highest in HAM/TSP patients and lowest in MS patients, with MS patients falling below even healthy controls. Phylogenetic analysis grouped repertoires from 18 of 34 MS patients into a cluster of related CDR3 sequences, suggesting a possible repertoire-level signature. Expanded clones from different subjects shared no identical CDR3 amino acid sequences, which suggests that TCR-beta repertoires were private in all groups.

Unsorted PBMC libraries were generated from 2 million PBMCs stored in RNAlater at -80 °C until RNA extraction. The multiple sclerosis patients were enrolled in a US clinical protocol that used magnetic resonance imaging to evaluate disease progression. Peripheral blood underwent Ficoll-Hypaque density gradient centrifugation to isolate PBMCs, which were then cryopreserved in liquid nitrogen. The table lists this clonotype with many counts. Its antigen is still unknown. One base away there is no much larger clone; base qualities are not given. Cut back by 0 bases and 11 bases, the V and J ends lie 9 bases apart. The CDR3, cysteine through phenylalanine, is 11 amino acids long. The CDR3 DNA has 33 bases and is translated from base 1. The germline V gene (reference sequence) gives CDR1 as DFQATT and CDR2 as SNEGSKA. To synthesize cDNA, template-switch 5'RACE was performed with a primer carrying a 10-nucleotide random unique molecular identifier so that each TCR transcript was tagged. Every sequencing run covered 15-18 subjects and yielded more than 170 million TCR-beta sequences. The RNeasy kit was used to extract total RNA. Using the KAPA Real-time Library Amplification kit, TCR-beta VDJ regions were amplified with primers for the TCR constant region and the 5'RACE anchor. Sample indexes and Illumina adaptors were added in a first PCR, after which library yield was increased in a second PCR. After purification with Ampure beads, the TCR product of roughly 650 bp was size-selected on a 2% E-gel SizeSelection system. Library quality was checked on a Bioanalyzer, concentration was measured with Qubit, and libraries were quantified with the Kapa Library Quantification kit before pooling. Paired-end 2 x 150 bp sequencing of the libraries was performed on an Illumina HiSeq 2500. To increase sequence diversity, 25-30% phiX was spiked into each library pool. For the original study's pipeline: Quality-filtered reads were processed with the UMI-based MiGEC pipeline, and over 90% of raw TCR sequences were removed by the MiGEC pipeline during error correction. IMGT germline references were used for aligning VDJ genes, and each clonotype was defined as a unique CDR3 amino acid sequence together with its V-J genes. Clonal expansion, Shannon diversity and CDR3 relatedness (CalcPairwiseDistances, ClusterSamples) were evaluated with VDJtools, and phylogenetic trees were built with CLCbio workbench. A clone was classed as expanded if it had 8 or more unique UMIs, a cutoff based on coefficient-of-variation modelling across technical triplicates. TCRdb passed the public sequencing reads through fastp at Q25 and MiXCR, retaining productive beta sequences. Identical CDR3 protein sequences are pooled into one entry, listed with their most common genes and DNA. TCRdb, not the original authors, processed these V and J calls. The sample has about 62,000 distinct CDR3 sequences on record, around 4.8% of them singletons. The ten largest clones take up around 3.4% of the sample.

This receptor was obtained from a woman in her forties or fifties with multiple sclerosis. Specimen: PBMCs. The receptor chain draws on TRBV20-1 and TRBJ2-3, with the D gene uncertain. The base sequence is TGCAGTGCTAGAGATCATAAGGGGCAGTATTTT. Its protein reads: CSARDHKGQYF.